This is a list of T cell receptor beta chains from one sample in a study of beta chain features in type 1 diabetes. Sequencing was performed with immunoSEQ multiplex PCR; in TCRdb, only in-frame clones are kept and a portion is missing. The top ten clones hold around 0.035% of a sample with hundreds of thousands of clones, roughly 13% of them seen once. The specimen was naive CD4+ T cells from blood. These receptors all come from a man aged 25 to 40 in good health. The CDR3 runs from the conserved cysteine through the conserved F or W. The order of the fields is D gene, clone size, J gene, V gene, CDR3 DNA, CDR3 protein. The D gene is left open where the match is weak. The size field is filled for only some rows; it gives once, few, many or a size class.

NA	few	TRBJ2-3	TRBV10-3	TGTGCCATCAGTGAAGGCGGGGCGGGCGATACGCAGTATTTT	CAISEGGAGDTQYF
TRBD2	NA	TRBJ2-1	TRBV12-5	TGTGCTAGTGGTCCCCTGGCTAGCGGGGGGGCTAATGAGCAGTTCTTC	CASGPLASGGANEQFF
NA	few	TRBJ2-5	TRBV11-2	TGTGCCAGCAGCCAACAGGACCCGACACGAGGGACCCAGTACTTC	CASSQQDPTRGTQYF
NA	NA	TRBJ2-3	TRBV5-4	TGTGCCAGCAGCGTACAACGCTCCGGAGATACGCAGTATTTT	CASSVQRSGDTQYF
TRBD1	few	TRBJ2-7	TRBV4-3	TGCGCCAGCAGCCAAGATCGTCGACAGGGGTTGCTGGCCTACGAGCAGTACTTC	CASSQDRRQGLLAYEQYF
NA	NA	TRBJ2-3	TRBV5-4	TGTGCCAGCAGCCTGCGTGGAGGGGATACGCAGTATTTT	CASSLRGGDTQYF
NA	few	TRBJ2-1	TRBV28	TGTGCCAGCAGTCCGAAAAGGGGACTGGTCGACTACAATGAGCAGTTCTTC	CASSPKRGLVDYNEQFF
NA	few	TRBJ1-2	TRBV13	TGTGCCAGCAGCTTAGGACAGTCGTCCAACTATGGCTACACCTTC	CASSLGQSSNYGYTF
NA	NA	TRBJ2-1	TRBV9	TGTGCCAGCAGCGTCAGCGACAATGAGCAGTTCTTC	CASSVSDNEQFF
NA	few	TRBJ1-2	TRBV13	TGTGCCAGCAGCTCCCTTCAGGAATCTGGCTACACCTTC	CASSSLQESGYTF